This record concerns one TCR beta chain sequence. The antigen it binds to is not known. Base-call qualities are not available, and no considerably larger clone is one nucleotide away. Stable Graves' hyperthyroidism was defined as the absence of progression to ophthalmopathy over 18 months of follow-up. Hyperthyroidism patients were newly diagnosed, had a disease duration of under 2 months, and were aged 18 to 65 years. Any patient with an uncontrolled infection, another autoimmune disease, pregnancy or lactation was excluded. Diagnoses were established on the basis of clinical symptoms, serum thyroxine and TRAb, thyroid ultrasound, and orbital computed tomography. PBMCs were separated from roughly 9.6 ml of fresh peripheral blood using Ficoll-Paque density gradient centrifugation. Trizol reagent was used to extract total RNA, and RNA quality was then checked on an Agilent 2100 Bioanalyzer. TCR beta CDR3 regions were amplified from RNA transcripts. A first-round RT-PCR of the TCR CDR3 used the HTBI primer set with the Qiagen OneStep RT-PCR kit. Libraries were constructed in a second round of multiplex PCR, after which size selection and purification were carried out. Libraries were sequenced paired-end with 100 bp reads on an Illumina HiSeq2000. Under the source paper's analysis protocol: SOAPnuke was used to process the raw data, removing reads that contained adapters or uncalled bases, had a mean Phred below 15, or lacked an exact match to the constant primer or identifier. COPE v1.2.5 was used to merge the high-quality paired reads, and each unique nucleotide sequence was defined as a clonotype. MiTCR v1.1 was used to align clonotypes to the IMGT TRBV, TRBD and TRBJ reference segments. The analysis included only V-J combinations with a frequency above 0.0001, which together covered over 98% of the repertoires. The TCS score was defined as F50 (clonal expansion) divided by E x V (chaos), with BLOSUM62-based TCRdist calculated between CDR3 peptides within each V-J. Welch's t-statistics and random forest reduced approximately 520 V-J features to fewer than 15, which were used in a naive Bayes classifier (R e1071). Starting from the raw public reads, TCRdb applied fastp trimming at Q25, assembled clones with MiXCR and retained in-frame beta chains. Each record represents a unique CDR3 protein, reported with the most common genes and DNA among its rows. For this entry, the V and J calls and clone size follow TCRdb and not the study's own pipeline. The sample table holds some 690,000 distinct CDR3 sequences, of which 15% to 20% were seen once. In total, the top ten clones hold around 15% of the sample.

The data were obtained in a study of T cells in Graves' hyperthyroidism and ophthalmopathy (dated by TCRdb to about 2019). At the level of the whole study: Peripheral blood samples were taken at initial diagnosis, before any treatment was given. To identify TCR V-J signatures that set the groups apart, the researchers used a discovery cohort of about a hundred patients, made up of under 45 with Graves' ophthalmopathy and some 60 with stable Graves' hyperthyroidism. In roughly six Graves' hyperthyroidism patients, the study also compared T-cell repertoires from thyroid tissue with T-cell repertoires from blood. An independent validation cohort of about 19 hyperthyroidism patients and 17 patients who later progressed to ophthalmopathy tested prospective prediction of ophthalmopathy. TCR Vbeta CDR3 sequencing of 120 to 150 peripheral blood samples (fewer than 45 ophthalmopathy, 70 to 85 hyperthyroidism and some 17 progressor patients) is reported in the paper. For training and testing, the 110 or so patients in the discovery cohort were randomly divided in a 7:3 ratio. After sampling, hyperthyroidism patients received methimazole starting at 30 mg daily, and ophthalmopathy patients received high-dose intravenous methylprednisolone. Study-wide conclusions, independent of this receptor: Ophthalmopathy was separated from stable hyperthyroidism by a 13 V-J signature model, with around 90% sensitivity and around 81% specificity obtained in cross-validation and 80%/75% obtained in testing. In validation, the model predicted progression to ophthalmopathy a median of around six months before onset, with roughly 70% sensitivity and just under 75% specificity. No statistical method was used to set the sample size in advance, and investigators knew the group allocation. Blood samples also contained most of the expanded thyroid clonotypes (frequency above 0.001), which suggests that blood repertoires may reflect thyroid immune responses.

The V and J ends are trimmed by 1 base and 7 bases, leaving 9 bases between them. CDR1 and CDR2 are drawn from the germline V gene (reference sequence): DFQATT, SNEGSKA. The CDR3 holds 12 amino acids from the cysteine to the phenylalanine. Only CDR3 DNA remains: 36 bases, in frame from the first base. This TCR was sampled from a man aged 45-65 years with Graves' hyperthyroidism. Specimen: blood. Recombination joined TRBV20-1 with TRBJ2-3, with the D gene not confidently named. The encoded CDR3 is CSARAPGYTQYF. The nucleotide sequence reads TGCAGTGCTAGAGCCCCCGGGTATACGCAGTATTTT.